This T cell receptor beta chain was obtained from a study of blood T cell repertoires in COVID-19. Germline loops: CDR1 KGHSH, CDR2 LQKENI. This CDR3 contains 14 residues. The junction had 3 bases not matched to a gene; V was cut back by 4 bases and J by 1 base. Authors' analysis steps: Amplifying reference gene primers gave estimates of nucleated cell counts. Data came from immunoSEQ multiplex PCR; TCRdb stores just in-frame clones and leaves some out. V, J and clone size derive from that table, while D and trimming were established from the DNA sequence. The sample has 230,000 or so clones, around four fifths seen once; the top ten hold less than 20%.

The rearrangement uses TRBV18 and TRBJ1-1, with 7 bases that match TRBD1. The material sequenced was peripheral blood. The clonotype comes from a young man with active or convalescent COVID-19. CDR3 residues: CASSLGQENTEAFF. CDR3 DNA: TGTGCCAGCTCACTCGGACAGGAGAACACTGAAGCTTTCTTT.